This TCR beta chain was identified during a study of blood T cell repertoires in COVID-19. About the research overall: T cells, B-cell-depleted T cells, or PBMCs supplied cDNA or gDNA.

In the source study's methods: It was from reference gene primer amplification that nucleated cell counts were estimated. Produced via immunoSEQ multiplex PCR; TCRdb's table is partial and in-frame only. V, J and clone size are taken as reported in that table, and D and trimming were inferred from the DNA itself. This table has just over 150,000 clones, 85% to 90% appearing once. CDR1 is LNHDA and CDR2 is SQIVND in the germline V gene (reference sequence). The CDR3 length is 14 residues. With 6 bases clipped from V and 5 bases from J, the junction kept 9 bases outside the gene matches. The chain links TRBV19 to TRBJ1-2; 7 bases match TRBD1. The receptor was isolated from a woman in her 40s with acute or convalescent COVID-19. Sequenced: peripheral blood. The CDR3 DNA follows: TGTGCCAGTAGAAAACCCGGGACAGAGTATGGCTACACCTTC. Its translation: CASRKPGTEYGYTF.